A single sample is the source of the 29 T cell receptor beta chains below, sequenced in a study of blood T cell repertoires in COVID-19. Sequencing used immunoSEQ multiplex PCR; TCRdb keeps in-frame clones, though not all of them. The sample includes 150,000 or so clones, approximately 79% of them seen just once. Sequencing was done on a sample of peripheral blood. These receptors were collected from a woman at least 80 years old with acute or convalescent COVID-19.

About this clone: Given a much more abundant clone one base away, this may be a read error. The chain has TRBV3-1 (or the pseudogene TRBV3-2) and TRBJ2-1, with 9 bases lining up with TRBD2. The germline V gene encodes CDR1 LGHDT and CDR2 YNNKEL (reference sequence). J lost 3 bases, V lost 3 bases, and 3 bases had no gene match. CDR3 size: 15 residues. The CDR3 coding sequence is TGTGCCAGCAGCCAGACTAGCGGAATCTACAATGAGCAGTTCTTC. Amino acids: CASSQTSGIYNEQFF.

This clone was counted a few times. The chain uses TRBV7-6 and TRBJ2-7, with 9 bases lining up with TRBD1. The germline gives CDR1 SGHVS, CDR2 FNYEAQ. V lost 5 bases to trimming and J lost 5 bases; unmatched junction nucleotides: 13. The CDR3 loop spans 16 amino acids. CDR3 nucleotide sequence: TGTGCCAGCAGCCCGCGCGGGACAGGGATCCGAGACGAGCAGTACTTC. Translated: CASSPRGTGIRDEQYF.

This clone has at least ten counts. The chain links TRBV4-3 to TRBJ2-7; the match to TRBD2 covers 10 bases. The V gene's germline CDR1 is LGHNA and CDR2 YSLEER. This CDR3 has 17 residues. After removal of 0 bases from V and 5 bases from J, the junction contained 10 bases not matched to a gene. For the CDR3, the DNA is TGCGCCAGCAGCCAAGACATTTCTAGCGGGAGCCAAAACGAGCAGTACTTC. It is translated as CASSQDISSGSQNEQYF.

This clone came up a few times. The chain links TRBV2 to TRBJ1-3; D uncertain. The CDR3 covers 17 residues. Per germline, CDR1 SNHLY and CDR2 FYNNEI. V dropped 7 bases and J dropped 0 bases, with 19 bases sitting between them. CDR3 sequence reads: CASTLREAAVSGNTIYF. CDR3 DNA: TGTGCCAGCACCCTCAGAGAGGCAGCCGTCTCTGGAAACACCATATATTTT.

This chain links TRBV9 with TRBJ2-7; TRBD1 aligns across 9 bases. Germline V gives CDR1 SGDLS, CDR2 YYNGEE. With V trimmed by 0 bases and J by 4 bases, 8 bases remained unmatched. The CDR3 has 16 residues. CDR3 coding DNA: TGTGCCAGCAGCGTAGCTACCGGGACAGGGTCTTACGAGCAGTACTTC. Translation: CASSVATGTGSYEQYF.

The J gene is TRBJ1-2, the V gene TRBV2, with TRBD1 matching over 9 bases. The CDR3 loop spans 12 amino acids. V was clipped by 6 bases and J by 4 bases; unmatched bases: 0. Germline CDR1 is SNHLY and CDR2 is FYNNEI. In nucleotides, the CDR3 is TGTGCCAGCAGGGACAGGGGCTATGGCTACACCTTC. This encodes CASRDRGYGYTF.

V is TRBV6-1 and J is TRBJ1-1, with 8 bases matching TRBD1. The CDR3 extends over 14 amino acids. The germline gives CDR1 MNHNS, CDR2 SASEGT. Unmatched junction bases numbered 9, after V lost 6 bases and J lost 6 bases. The CDR3: CASRGTGGLPEAFF. Written as DNA, the CDR3 is TGTGCCAGCAGAGGCACAGGGGGTCTACCTGAAGCTTTCTTT.

This chain connects TRBV9 to TRBJ2-7; 9 nucleotides agree with TRBD2. The CDR3 sequence is 17 residues long. Trimming removed 0 bases from V and 6 bases from J; junction bases left unmatched: 13. The V gene's germline CDR1 is SGDLS and CDR2 YYNGEE. This chain's CDR3 is CASSVDPNGGRAFEQYF. The CDR3 DNA follows: TGTGCCAGCAGCGTAGACCCGAATGGCGGGAGGGCCTTCGAGCAGTACTTC.

The rearrangement joins TRBV7-8 to TRBJ1-4; TRBD1 agrees at 7 bases. Losses at the gene ends were 5 bases for V and 7 bases for J; bases not matched to a gene: 7. CDR1 and CDR2 (germline): SGHVS, FQNEAQ. The CDR3 is 14 amino acids. The DNA of the CDR3 is TGTGCCAGCAGCCAGCAGGGGGATAGTGAAAAACTGTTTTTT. Amino acids: CASSQQGDSEKLFF.

This clone was detected a few times. The V and J genes are TRBV7-3 and TRBJ1-3; no clear D gene. The CDR3 consists of 13 residues. V lost 4 bases to trimming and J lost 4 bases, with 8 bases between them. The germline gives CDR1 SGHTA, CDR2 FQGTGA. The CDR3 nucleotides are TGTGCCAGCAGCTCCACCCAGGGAAACACCATATATTTT. This codes for CASSSTQGNTIYF.

The chain links TRBV4-1 to TRBJ1-5, with TRBD1 as a possible D gene (6 bases). The V end was cut by 5 bases, the J end by 0 bases, with 17 bases between. The CDR3 extends over 17 amino acids. CDR1 MGHRA and CDR2 YSYEKL come from the germline V gene. The CDR3 DNA follows: TGCGCCAGCAGCTTAAAATTACAGGGTTATAGCAATCAGCCCCAGCATTTT. Protein sequence: CASSLKLQGYSNQPQHF.

The J gene is TRBJ1-5, the V gene TRBV7-2; no clear D gene. The CDR3 covers 15 residues. Germline V CDR1 and CDR2: SGHTA, FQGNSA. The V gene lost 5 bases and the J gene lost 0 bases, with 11 bases spanning the gap. CDR3 in amino acids: CASSRDRYSNQPQHF. The CDR3 nucleotides are TGTGCCAGCAGCCGGGATCGTTATAGCAATCAGCCCCAGCATTTT.

The DNA of the CDR3 is TGTGCCAGCAGTGAAGAAGGGGGCGCGGGCAATCAGCCCCAGCATTTT. Translation: CASSEEGGAGNQPQHF. The J gene is TRBJ1-5, the V gene TRBV2; 7 nucleotides match TRBD1. The CDR3 consists of 16 residues. V shed 1 base, J shed 2 bases, and the junction held 5 bases outside the gene matches. Germline V gives CDR1 SNHLY, CDR2 FYNNEI.

The chain employs TRBV7-9 and TRBJ2-7; 8 bases are a match to TRBD2. This CDR3 is built from 15 residues. J gave up 4 bases and V 1 base, and 6 bases lay outside the gene matches. Germline CDR1 is SEHNR and CDR2 is FQNEAQ (reference sequence). The CDR3 region is CASSLDGRVFYEQYF. The CDR3 nucleotides read TGTGCCAGCAGCTTAGACGGGAGGGTGTTTTACGAGCAGTACTTC.

This chain joins TRBV5-1 and TRBJ2-2, with 9 bases identical to TRBD1. Germline loops: CDR1 SGHRS, CDR2 YFSETQ. V shed 4 bases and J 2 bases; nucleotides not matched to a gene: 6. This CDR3 is 16 amino acids long. In nucleotides, the CDR3 is TGCGCCAGCAGCCGGACGGGACAGGGTAACACCGGGGAGCTGTTTTTT. Amino acids: CASSRTGQGNTGELFF.

The table lists this clone with a few counts. The V and J genes are TRBV6-4 and TRBJ2-1; 7 bases match TRBD2. The CDR3 covers 14 residues. CDR1 MRHNA and CDR2 SNTAGT come from the germline V gene. J gave up 4 bases and V 4 bases, and 4 bases lay outside the gene matches. The CDR3 DNA reads TGTGCCAGCAGTGTTCTAGCGGAATACAATGAGCAGTTCTTC. This translates into CASSVLAEYNEQFF.

The rearrangement joins TRBV2 to TRBJ1-4, with 8 bases matching TRBD1. The CDR3 extends over 15 amino acids. The V segment lost 5 bases and the J segment 3 bases; nucleotides outside the gene matches: 5. The germline CDR1 and CDR2 sequences are SNHLY and FYNNEI. The CDR3 loop reads CASSFQQGANEKLFF. The CDR3 DNA is TGTGCCAGCAGTTTCCAACAGGGGGCTAATGAAAAACTGTTTTTT.

The CDR3 DNA reads TGTGCCAGCAGTTCGGGACTAGCGGGAGGGTTGACCTACAATGAGCAGTTCTTC. This gives the protein CASSSGLAGGLTYNEQFF. The chain joins TRBV27 to TRBJ2-1, with 16 bases aligning to TRBD2. The CDR3 spans 18 residues. V shed 4 bases and J 2 bases; nucleotides not matched to a gene: 5. CDR1 is MNHEY and CDR2 is SMNVEV in the germline V gene (reference sequence).

The chain joins TRBV18 to TRBJ2-5; possibly TRBD1 for D (6 bases). This CDR3 is 15 amino acids long. Trimming pared 2 bases from V and 5 bases from J, leaving 15 bases between. Germline V CDR1 and CDR2: KGHSH, LQKENI. CDR3 region: CASSPSGQLIETQYF. CDR3 in DNA: TGTGCCAGCTCACCATCCGGACAGCTGATTGAGACCCAGTACTTC.

This clone has a count of ten or more. The chain recombines TRBV4-1 with TRBJ1-6; D unresolved. In germline, CDR1 is MGHRA, CDR2 YSYEKL. The CDR3 sequence is 15 residues long. V gave up 0 bases and J gave up 6 bases, with 9 bases separating them. CDR3 DNA: TGCGCCAGCAGCCAAGATCAGGCCACTAATTCACCCCTCCACTTT. It codes for CASSQDQATNSPLHF.

V gene TRBV2 combines with J gene TRBJ2-5; D might be TRBD1 (5 bases). Germline V gene lookup returns CDR1 SNHLY and CDR2 FYNNEI. This CDR3 comprises 14 residues. Trimming took 1 base from V and 2 from J, leaving 8 bases between them. The CDR3, as DNA: TGTGCCAGCAGTGAAGTCAGGACACAAGAGACCCAGTACTTC. Translating it yields CASSEVRTQETQYF.

The chain uses TRBV5-6 and TRBJ2-3; 14 bases agree with TRBD2. V lost 1 base and J lost 1; bases outside the gene matches: 5. The CDR3 has 18 residues. The germline CDR1 and CDR2 sequences are SGHDT and YYEEEE. The DNA for the CDR3 is TGTGCCAGCAGCTTGCGGACTAGCGGGAGGCGAGGCACAGATACGCAGTATTTT. This translates into CASSLRTSGRRGTDTQYF.

The DNA for the CDR3 is TGCGCCAGCAGCCCCTATGGTCAGGGGGCGGGAGATACGCAGTATTTT. This sequence encodes CASSPYGQGAGDTQYF. V and J are TRBV5-1 and TRBJ2-3; the match to TRBD1 covers 8 bases. V lost 4 bases and J lost 5; bases outside the gene matches: 12. CDR1 is SGHRS, CDR2 YFSETQ, per germline. The CDR3 length is 16 residues.

This clone was seen more than once but under ten times. The J gene is TRBJ1-1, the V gene TRBV30; 8 nucleotides match TRBD1. Germline V CDR1 and CDR2: GTSNPN, SVGIG (reference sequence). The V segment lost 3 bases and the J segment 1 base; nucleotides outside the gene matches: 7. This CDR3 contains 15 residues. This chain's CDR3 is CAWSSLGQANTEAFF. As DNA, the CDR3 is TGTGCCTGGAGCTCCTTGGGACAGGCGAACACTGAAGCTTTCTTT.

The chain has TRBV28 and TRBJ2-7, with a possible D match to TRBD2 (5 bases). Trimming removed 4 bases from V and 4 bases from J, with 17 bases in between. The CDR3 has 15 residues. Germline-derived CDR1 and CDR2 are MDHEN and SYDVKM. CDR3 DNA sequence: TGTGCCAGCAGTTCCCCCCCACGGGATCGTTACGAGCAGTACTTC. This codes for CASSSPPRDRYEQYF.

The CDR3 DNA reads as TGTGCCAGCAGCCCGACAGGGTTTTCTGGGGCCAACGTCCTGACTTTC. It is translated as CASSPTGFSGANVLTF. V is TRBV3-1 (or the pseudogene TRBV3-2) and J is TRBJ2-6; 7 nucleotides agree with TRBD1. With 4 bases clipped from V and 1 base from J, the junction kept 4 bases outside the gene matches. The CDR3 contains 16 residues. CDR1 and CDR2 (germline): LGHDT, YNNKEL (reference sequence).

This clone was detected only once. The CDR3 DNA follows: TGTGCCAGTAGTAAAAGGACAGGGGATACAGAGACCCAGTACTTC. Amino acid sequence: CASSKRTGDTETQYF. The chain combines TRBV19 with TRBJ2-5; the match to TRBD1 covers 9 bases. The CDR3 sequence is 15 residues long. CDR1 is LNHDA, CDR2 SQIVND, per germline (reference sequence). The trim removed 4 bases at V and 4 bases at J, leaving 7 bases unmatched.

This CDR3 is CASSGAGQVGEQYF. For the CDR3, the DNA is TGTGCCAGCTCAGGGGCCGGACAGGTCGGCGAGCAGTACTTC. V usage is TRBV18 and J usage is TRBJ2-7, with 7 bases fitting TRBD1. V shed 5 bases, J shed 6 bases, and the junction held 10 bases outside the gene matches. Germline-derived CDR1 and CDR2 are KGHSH and LQKENI. The length of the CDR3 is 14 residues.

This clone was counted once. The rearrangement links TRBV10-1 to TRBJ1-1, with a weak D call TRBD1 (6 bases). V lost 7 bases and J lost 4, with 16 bases in between. CDR3 size: 14 residues. The V gene's germline CDR1 is WNHNN and CDR2 SYGVQD (reference sequence). Here the CDR3 reads CASTRDNSGTEAFF. CDR3 coding DNA: TGCGCCAGCACCCGGGACAACTCGGGCACTGAAGCTTTCTTT.